This TCR beta chain was sequenced during a study of monozygotic twins with inflammatory bowel disease (dated by TCRdb to about 2019). Regarding the study in general: A total of 28 monozygotic twin pairs were included in the full study, comprising nine German pairs (four IBD-concordant, five IBD-discordant) and 19 IBD-discordant Danish pairs. Each individual had, on average, about 151 000 unique TCRalpha sequences and 181 000 unique TCRbeta sequences available for analysis. The search for disease-associated traits relied mainly on comparing IBD patients with their genetically identical healthy co-twins within discordant pairs.

A roughly 2.4 ml peripheral blood sample was drawn into PAXgene tubes per donor and stored at -80°C. Without any T cell sorting, total RNA was extracted from whole blood using the PAXgene blood miRNA kit on an automated QIAcube. Peripheral blood from monozygotic twin pairs, either concordant or discordant for inflammatory bowel disease, underwent deep TCRalpha and TCRbeta repertoire profiling that used unique molecular barcoding. For every twin pair, smoking habits were documented, and each individual was categorised as a current, former or never smoker. Concerning this clonotype: No antigen is known for it.

The library was obtained by 5' RACE. Each TCR library was prepared from around 3,400 ng of total RNA. For each sample, cDNA synthesis with SMARTScribe reverse transcriptase was split into eight separate reactions. During cDNA synthesis, unique molecular identifiers containing a 6-nucleotide sample barcode were introduced by template switching. TCRalpha and TCRbeta cDNA was amplified by two nested PCRs of roughly 16 and 10 cycles, with bead purification after each PCR. Before amplification, the cDNA was both treated with uracil DNA-glycosylase and purified with the QIAquick PCR purification kit. The second PCR added Illumina TruSeq-compatible adapters along with sample-specific barcodes. TapeStation and Qubit were used to check library quality and concentration, and 5 ng of each library was pooled. Sequencing of pooled libraries was carried out on an Illumina HiSeq2500 single-index Rapid Run using 2 x 100 bp reads and custom sequencing primers. On the study's bioinformatics: MiGEC version 1.2.6 was used for UMI-based consensus assembly, which corrected PCR and sequencing errors. V(D)J alignment, clonotype assembly and CDR3 extraction were performed with MiXCR version 2.1.1. To normalise gene usage, clonotype sharing and MAIT/NKT TCR abundance, the analysis used the top 1000, 10 000 and 20 000 clonotypes per sample. Diversity was computed as the inverse Simpson index with the vegan R package after downsampling to 27 000 UMIs. Paired Mann-Whitney U tests were applied to discordant twin pairs, with Benjamini-Hochberg correction for multiple testing. Through TCRdb reprocessing, the reads give one entry per CDR3 protein sequence; DNA is omitted. TCRdb assigned the V and J calls; the authors' analysis was not used. The table held for this sample gives fewer than 200,000 distinct CDR3 sequences. In total, the top ten clones hold roughly 2.4% of the sample.

Study-wide conclusions, independent of this receptor: Because patients were on differing immunosuppressive treatments, the repertoires may have picked up extra background noise and inter-individual variability. A decrease in TCRbeta repertoire diversity, as measured by inverse Simpson index, was observed in IBD patients compared with their healthy co-twins. Concordant and discordant twins showed no difference in repertoire similarity, possibly because of limited statistical power. No single strong signal or clonotype linked to IBD turned up in the results, so the idea that one exists was not supported. Compared with healthy twins, IBD patients had fewer clonotypes in common with other individuals, a difference most pronounced in patients showing signs of disease activity. The analysis was unable to tell apart different T cell subtypes.

From the germline V gene, CDR1 is SGHRS and CDR2 is YFSETQ. Inclusive of the bounding cysteine and phenylalanine, the CDR3 is 15 residues long. The coding DNA is unavailable. The chain is encoded by TRBV5-1 joined to TRBJ2-5; without DNA, the TCRdb call of TRBD1 cannot be checked. The origin of this receptor is a human donor with ulcerative colitis or Crohn's disease, or a healthy co-twin of an affected twin (not recorded which). The sequenced sample consisted of blood. CDR3 region: CASSWMGQLQETQYF. This CDR3, with the reference TRBV5-1 and TRBJ2-5 proteins standing in past its ends, gives the full variable domain KAGVTQTPRYLIKTRGQQVTLSCSPISGHRSVSWYQQTPGQGLQFLFEYFSETQRNKGNFPGRFSGRQFSNSRSEMNVSTLELGDSALYLCASSWMGQLQETQYFGPGTRLLVL.